The clone carrying this T cell receptor (beta chain) has more than one count but fewer than ten. Its antigen is unknown. This sample was taken from a study of beta chain features in type 1 diabetes. General study findings and limits: In all four CD4+ subsets, TCRB CDR3 length was significantly, moderately reduced in type 1 diabetes.

Investigators reverse transcribed all isolated RNA, so they sequenced expressed TCRB transcripts. TCRdb's copy holds only in-frame clones and misses some; the assay was immunoSEQ multiplex PCR. This table holds almost 350,000 clones, 9.3% found once. The sample comprised central memory CD4+ T cells from blood. This sequence originates from a man in his thirties or forties with type 1 diabetes.

The CDR3 bases are TGTGCCAGCAGCTTGAGGCTGGCTAGCGGGGGGGCCAGGAGCGAGCAGTTCTTC. It is translated as CASSLRLASGGARSEQFF. The chain carries TRBV5-6 and TRBJ2-1; 12 bases align to TRBD2. This CDR3 region has 18 residues. Trimming took 1 base from V and 10 from J; bases not matched to a gene: 15. The germline CDR1 and CDR2 sequences are SGHDT and YYEEEE.